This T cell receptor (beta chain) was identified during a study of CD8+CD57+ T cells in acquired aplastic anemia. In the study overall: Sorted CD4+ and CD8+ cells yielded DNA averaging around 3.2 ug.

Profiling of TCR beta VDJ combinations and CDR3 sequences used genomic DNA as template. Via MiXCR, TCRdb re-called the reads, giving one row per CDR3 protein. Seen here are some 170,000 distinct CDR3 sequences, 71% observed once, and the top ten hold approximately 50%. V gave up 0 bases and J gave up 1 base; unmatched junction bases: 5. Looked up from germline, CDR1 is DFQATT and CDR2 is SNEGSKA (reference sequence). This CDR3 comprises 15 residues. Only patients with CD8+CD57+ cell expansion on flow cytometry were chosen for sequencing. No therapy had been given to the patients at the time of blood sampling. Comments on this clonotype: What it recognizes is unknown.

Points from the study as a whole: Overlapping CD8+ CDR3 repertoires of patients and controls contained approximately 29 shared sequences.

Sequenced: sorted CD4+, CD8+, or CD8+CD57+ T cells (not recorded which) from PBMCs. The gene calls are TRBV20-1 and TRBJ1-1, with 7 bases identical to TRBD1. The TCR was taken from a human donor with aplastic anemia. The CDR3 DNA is TGCAGTGCTAGAGAGACAGGGAGGAGGAACACTGAAGCTTTCTTT. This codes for CSARETGRRNTEAFF.